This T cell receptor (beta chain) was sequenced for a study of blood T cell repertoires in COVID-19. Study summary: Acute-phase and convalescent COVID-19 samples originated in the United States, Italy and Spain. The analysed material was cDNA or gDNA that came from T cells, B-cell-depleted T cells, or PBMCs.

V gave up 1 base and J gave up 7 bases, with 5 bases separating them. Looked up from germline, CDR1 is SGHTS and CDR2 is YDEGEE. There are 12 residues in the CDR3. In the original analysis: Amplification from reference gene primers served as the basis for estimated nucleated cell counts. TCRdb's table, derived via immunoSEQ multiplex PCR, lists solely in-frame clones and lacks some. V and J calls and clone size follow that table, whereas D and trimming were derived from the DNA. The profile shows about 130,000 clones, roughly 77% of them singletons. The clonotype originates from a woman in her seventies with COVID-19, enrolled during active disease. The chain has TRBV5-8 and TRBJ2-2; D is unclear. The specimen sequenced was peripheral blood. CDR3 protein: CASSLYSGELFF. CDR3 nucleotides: TGTGCCAGCAGCTTGTACAGCGGGGAGCTGTTTTTT. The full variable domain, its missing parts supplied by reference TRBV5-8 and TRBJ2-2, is EAGVTQSPTHLIKTRGQQATLRCSPISGHTSVYWYQQALGLGLQFLLWYDEGEERNRGNFPPRFSGRQFPNYSSELNVNALELEDSALYLCASSLYSGELFFGEGSRLTVL.